These 20 T cell receptor beta chains were all obtained from the same sample, sequenced in a study of ipilimumab plus nivolumab after autologous stem cell transplantation. Assay: immunoSEQ multiplex PCR; the TCRdb copy retains only in-frame clones and omits some. Of fewer than 30,000 clones in the sample, more than 70% are singletons; the top ten hold less than 5.5%. This specimen was PBMCs, taken in a trial of ipilimumab plus nivolumab as post-transplant consolidation. The receptor source for this set is a male donor with diffuse large B-cell lymphoma.

The rearrangement links TRBV10-3 to TRBJ2-3; D not resolved. CDR3 length equals 13 residues. The germline V and J ends were trimmed by 7 bases and 1 base, with 9 bases remaining between them. The V gene's germline CDR1 is ENHRY and CDR2 SYGVKD. CDR3 DNA: TGTGCCATCATGACCCGGGGCACAGATACGCAGTATTTT. Translated, it gives CAIMTRGTDTQYF.

This clone came up once. The chain employs TRBV2 and TRBJ1-1; D not resolved. Germline values: CDR1 SNHLY, CDR2 FYNNEI. This CDR3 is built from 14 residues. V lost 3 bases and J 2 bases, leaving 10 bases between the germline ends. CDR3 protein: CASSDWLSNTEAFF. The CDR3 region has the DNA TGTGCCAGCAGTGATTGGCTGAGCAACACTGAAGCTTTCTTT. The full variable domain, its missing parts supplied by reference TRBV2 and TRBJ1-1, is EPEVTQTPSHQVTQMGQEVILRCVPISNHLYFYWYRQILGQKVEFLVSFYNNEISEKSEIFDDQFSVERPDGSNFTLKIRSTKLEDSAMYFCASSDWLSNTEAFFGQGTRLTVV.

This chain uses TRBV4-2 with TRBJ1-1; possibly TRBD1 for D (5 bases). V lost 1 base and J 1 base, leaving 16 bases between the germline ends. In germline, CDR1 is LGHNA, CDR2 YNFKEQ. The CDR3 has 17 amino acids. DNA of the CDR3: TGTGCCAGCAGCCAAGTGGAGGGGCCGGGGACGAACACTGAAGCTTTCTTT. Its translation is CASSQVEGPGTNTEAFF.

The chain combines TRBV15 with TRBJ1-5; 8 positions match TRBD1. The CDR3 loop spans 16 amino acids. Trimming at V came to 5 bases and at J to 11 bases, leaving 17 bases not matched to a gene. The germline V gene encodes CDR1 LNHNV and CDR2 YYDKDF (reference sequence). DNA of the CDR3: TGTGCCACCAGCGGACCGTGGACAGGGACTTATGTAGCCCAGCATTTT. Translating it yields CATSGPWTGTYVAQHF.

This chain uses TRBV9 with TRBJ2-4, with TRBD1 as a possible D gene (5 bases). V lost 3 bases to trimming and J lost 9 bases, with 19 bases between them. The CDR3 length is 15 residues. Germline-derived CDR1 and CDR2 are SGDLS and YYNGEE. The CDR3 DNA reads as TGTGCCAGCAGCGGCGTTGGGTGGGGCCAGGGCATTCAGTACTTC. It codes for CASSGVGWGQGIQYF.

With regard to this clone: The sample carries other DNA sequences with the same CDR3. This chain connects TRBV6-5 to TRBJ1-1; 8 bases are a match to TRBD1. The CDR3 has 13 amino acids. Germline assignment: CDR1 MNHEY and CDR2 SVGAGI. J was trimmed by 4 bases and V by 4 bases; bases with no gene match: 2. CDR3 residues: CASSSQGATEAFF. The CDR3 nucleotides read TGTGCCAGCAGTTCGCAGGGGGCCACTGAAGCTTTCTTT.

This clone was observed a single time. The chain carries TRBV5-1 and TRBJ2-6; TRBD1 aligns across 9 bases. The germline V gene encodes CDR1 SGHRS and CDR2 YFSETQ. The CDR3 is 20 amino acids. Trimming took 4 bases from V and 4 from J; bases not matched to a gene: 18. As DNA, the CDR3 is TGCGCCAGCAGCCAAAACCAGCGGACAGGGGCAATGGCAGGGGCCAACGTCCTGACTTTC. Protein: CASSQNQRTGAMAGANVLTF.

The rearrangement uses TRBV11-3 and TRBJ2-5; unclear D gene. The CDR3 consists of 13 residues. Germline CDR1 and CDR2: SGHNT and YENEEA. The V and J ends lost 0 bases and 7 bases respectively, with 9 bases between them. In DNA, the CDR3 is TGTGCCAGCAGCTTAGACCGCTACGGGACCCAGTACTTC. Amino acid sequence: CASSLDRYGTQYF.

The chain carries TRBV7-9 and TRBJ2-5, with 7 bases fitting TRBD1. The CDR3 is made up of 14 amino acids. Germline lookup yields CDR1 SEHNR and CDR2 FQNEAQ (reference sequence). Trimming at V came to 3 bases and at J to 2 bases, leaving 3 bases not matched to a gene. The CDR3 sequence is CASSFWDRQETQYF. In DNA, the CDR3 is TGTGCCAGCAGCTTCTGGGACAGACAAGAGACCCAGTACTTC.

V gene TRBV5-1 combines with J gene TRBJ2-1; no definite D call. CDR1 is SGHRS and CDR2 is YFSETQ in the germline V gene. Trimming took 0 bases from V and 6 from J, leaving 13 bases between them. This CDR3 contains 15 residues. The CDR3 region has the DNA TGCGCCAGCAGCTTGGTACTGGCAGACGGCAATGAGCAGTTCTTC. Its protein is CASSLVLADGNEQFF.

The chain has TRBV7-2 and TRBJ2-5; D might be TRBD2 (7 bases). Trimming stripped 3 bases from V and 5 bases from J, with 13 bases between. The CDR3 covers 14 residues. Germline CDR1 and CDR2: SGHTA and FQGNSA. CDR3 sequence (DNA): TGTGCCAGCAGCTTCTGGGGGGGGGCGGAGACCCAGTACTTC. Amino acids: CASSFWGGAETQYF.

This rearrangement joins TRBV6-5 to TRBJ1-1; 7 nucleotides match TRBD1. From germline, CDR1 is MNHEY and CDR2 SVGAGI. Trimming cost V 8 bases and J 0 bases; bases outside gene matches: 9. The CDR3 has 15 residues. DNA for the CDR3: TGTGCCAGCGCCGGACAGGACTTCATGAACACTGAAGCTTTCTTT. Translating gives CASAGQDFMNTEAFF.

The CDR3 DNA reads as TGTGCCAGCACAAGACAGGGGCCCGGGTCCTACGAGCAGTACTTC. Residues: CASTRQGPGSYEQYF. This chain uses TRBV6-1 with TRBJ2-7; 8 bases match TRBD1. Germline loops: CDR1 MNHNS, CDR2 SASEGT. This CDR3 contains 15 residues. The V segment lost 7 bases and the J segment 1 base; nucleotides outside the gene matches: 9.

The J gene is TRBJ1-3, the V gene TRBV18; no reliable D call. The germline CDR1 and CDR2 sequences are KGHSH and LQKENI. V dropped 5 bases and J dropped 4 bases, with 3 bases sitting between them. The CDR3 has 11 residues. The CDR3: CASSSGNTIYF. CDR3 bases: TGTGCCAGCTCATCAGGAAACACCATATATTTT.

This sequence joins TRBV5-1 and TRBJ2-7; D remains unclear. The CDR3 contains 12 residues. CDR1 and CDR2 (germline): SGHRS, YFSETQ. V was pared by 1 base and J by 7 bases, with 9 bases between. CDR3 protein: CASSLSGLEQYF. As DNA, the CDR3 is TGCGCCAGCAGCTTGTCAGGTTTAGAGCAGTACTTC. Looking up the rest from reference TRBV5-1 and TRBJ2-7 gives the full variable domain: KAGVTQTPRYLIKTRGQQVTLSCSPISGHRSVSWYQQTPGQGLQFLFEYFSETQRNKGNFPGRFSGRQFSNSRSEMNVSTLELGDSALYLCASSLSGLEQYFGPGTRLTVT.

Comment on this clone: A far larger clone lies a single base away; this is likely a read error. The CDR3 DNA sequence: TGTGCCAGCAGTGAGGATGGGCAGGGAGGGTACCAAGAGACCCAGTACTTC. Protein product: CASSEDGQGGYQETQYF. The chain links TRBV6-1 to TRBJ2-5; TRBD2 agrees at 7 bases. Trimming at V came to 3 bases and at J to 0 bases, leaving 10 bases not matched to a gene. CDR1 and CDR2 (germline): MNHNS, SASEGT. The CDR3 spans 17 residues.

The J gene is TRBJ1-2, the V gene TRBV6-5; D might be TRBD1 (5 bases). The V end was cut by 6 bases, the J end by 0 bases, with 14 bases between. Germline V lookup: CDR1 MNHEY, CDR2 SVGAGI. CDR3 length equals 15 residues. Written as DNA, the CDR3 is TGTGCCAGCAGCCCTTCGGGGGTGACTAACTATGGCTACACCTTC. Protein sequence: CASSPSGVTNYGYTF.

The V and J genes are TRBV7-2 and TRBJ2-1; TRBD2 aligns across 8 bases. The CDR3 is 17 residues long. After removal of 6 bases from V and 1 base from J, the junction contained 11 bases not matched to a gene. The germline CDR1 and CDR2 sequences are SGHTA and FQGNSA. The CDR3 reads CASSLPIGGGSYNEQFF. DNA for the CDR3: TGTGCCAGCAGTCTTCCTATCGGGGGGGGTTCCTACAATGAGCAGTTCTTC.

The V call is TRBV21-1, the J call TRBJ2-3; the listed D gene, TRBD2, was not tested against the DNA. TRBV21-1 is classified as a pseudogene. The CDR3 totals 17 residues. CDR3 amino acids: CASSKQLAGPHTDTQYF. Written as DNA, the CDR3 is TGTGCCAGCAGCAAACAGCTAGCGGGACCTCACACAGATACGCAGTATTTT.

The V gene is TRBV7-2, the J gene TRBJ2-6; D gene unclear. CDR1 and CDR2 (germline): SGHTA, FQGNSA. Trimming took 1 base from V and 4 from J, leaving 11 bases between them. The CDR3 totals 16 residues. CDR3 nucleotides: TGTGCCAGCAGCTTAGATCTGGTCCTCGGGGCCAACGTCCTGACTTTC. It yields the protein CASSLDLVLGANVLTF.